This note documents a single T cell receptor beta chain sequence. The CDR3 loop spans 15 amino acids. CDR1 is SGHDT and CDR2 is YYEEEE in the germline V gene. Trimming removed 2 bases from V and 4 bases from J, with 12 bases in between. The data belong to a study of identical twins. TCRdb reprocessed the 5' RACE reads via MiXCR and lists one record per CDR3 protein. Seen here are under 350,000 distinct CDR3 sequences, nearly 9.5% observed once, and the top ten hold around 7.1%. The same specimen was also included in a second study, on yellow fever vaccine responses in identical twins. From that paper: In identical twins, vaccine T cell responses appeared partly shared and partly individual.

The chain is built from TRBV5-6 and TRBJ2-2; either TRBD1 or TRBD2 may supply D (6 bases each). Specimen: CD8+ T cells sorted from blood. This clonotype was obtained from a woman aged 18-30 years in good health. CDR3 loop: CASSLSRGVTGELFF. CDR3 coding DNA: TGTGCCAGCAGCTTATCTAGGGGGGTCACCGGGGAGCTGTTTTTT. The whole variable domain, filled in from reference TRBV5-6 and TRBJ2-2, reads DAGVTQSPTHLIKTRGQQVTLRCSPKSGHDTVSWYQQALGQGPQFIFQYYEEEERQRGNFPDRFSGHQFPNYSSELNVNALLLGDSALYLCASSLSRGVTGELFFGEGSRLTVL.